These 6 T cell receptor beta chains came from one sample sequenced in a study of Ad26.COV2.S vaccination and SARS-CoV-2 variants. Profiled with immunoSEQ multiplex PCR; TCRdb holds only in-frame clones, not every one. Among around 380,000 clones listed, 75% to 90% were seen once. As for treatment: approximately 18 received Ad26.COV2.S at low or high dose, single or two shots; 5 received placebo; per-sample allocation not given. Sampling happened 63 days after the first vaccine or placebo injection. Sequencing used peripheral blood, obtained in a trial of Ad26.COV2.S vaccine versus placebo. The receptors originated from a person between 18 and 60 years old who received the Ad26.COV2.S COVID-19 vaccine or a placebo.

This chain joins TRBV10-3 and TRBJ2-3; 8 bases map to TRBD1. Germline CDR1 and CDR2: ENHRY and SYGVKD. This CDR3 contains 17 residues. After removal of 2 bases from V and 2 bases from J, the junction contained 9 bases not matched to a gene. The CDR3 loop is CAISETEAGGDTDTQYF. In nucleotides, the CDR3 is TGTGCCATCAGTGAGACTGAGGCAGGGGGCGACACAGATACGCAGTATTTT.

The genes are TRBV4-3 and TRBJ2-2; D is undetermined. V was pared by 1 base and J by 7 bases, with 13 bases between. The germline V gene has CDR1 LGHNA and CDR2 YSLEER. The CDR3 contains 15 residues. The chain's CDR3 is CASSQGQARFGELFF. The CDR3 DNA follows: TGCGCCAGCAGCCAAGGGCAGGCCCGGTTCGGGGAGCTGTTTTTT.

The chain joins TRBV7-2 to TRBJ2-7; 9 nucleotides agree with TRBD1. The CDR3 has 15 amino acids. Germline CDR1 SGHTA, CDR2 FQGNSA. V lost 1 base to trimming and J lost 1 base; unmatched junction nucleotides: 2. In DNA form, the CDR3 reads TGTGCCAGCAGCTTAGTACAGGGGGCTTCCTACGAGCAGTACTTC. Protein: CASSLVQGASYEQYF. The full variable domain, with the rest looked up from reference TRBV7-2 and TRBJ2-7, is GAGVSQSPSNKVTEKGKDVELRCDPISGHTALYWYRQSLGQGLEFLIYFQGNSAPDKSGLPSDRFSAERTGGSVSTLTIQRTQQEDSAVYLCASSLVQGASYEQYFGPGTRLTVT.

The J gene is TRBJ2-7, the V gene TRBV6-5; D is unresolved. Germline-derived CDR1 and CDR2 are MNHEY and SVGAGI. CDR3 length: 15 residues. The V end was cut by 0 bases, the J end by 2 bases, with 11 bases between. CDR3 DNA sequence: TGTGCCAGCAGTTACTCGAGAGGCGGACCCTACGAGCAGTACTTC. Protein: CASSYSRGGPYEQYF.

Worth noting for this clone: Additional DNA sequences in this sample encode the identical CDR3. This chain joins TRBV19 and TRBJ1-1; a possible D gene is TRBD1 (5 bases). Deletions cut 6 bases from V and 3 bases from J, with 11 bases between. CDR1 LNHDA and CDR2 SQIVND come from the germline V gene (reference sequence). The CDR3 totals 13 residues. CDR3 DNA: TGTGCCAGTAGCGAACAGGTGGACACTGAAGCTTTCTTT. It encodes CASSEQVDTEAFF.

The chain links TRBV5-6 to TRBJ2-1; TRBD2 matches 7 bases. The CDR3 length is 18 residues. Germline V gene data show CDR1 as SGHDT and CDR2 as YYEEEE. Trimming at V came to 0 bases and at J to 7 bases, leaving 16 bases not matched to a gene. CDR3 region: CASSLAILAHPFTNEQFF. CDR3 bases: TGTGCCAGCAGCTTGGCTATACTAGCGCATCCTTTTACAAATGAGCAGTTCTTC.